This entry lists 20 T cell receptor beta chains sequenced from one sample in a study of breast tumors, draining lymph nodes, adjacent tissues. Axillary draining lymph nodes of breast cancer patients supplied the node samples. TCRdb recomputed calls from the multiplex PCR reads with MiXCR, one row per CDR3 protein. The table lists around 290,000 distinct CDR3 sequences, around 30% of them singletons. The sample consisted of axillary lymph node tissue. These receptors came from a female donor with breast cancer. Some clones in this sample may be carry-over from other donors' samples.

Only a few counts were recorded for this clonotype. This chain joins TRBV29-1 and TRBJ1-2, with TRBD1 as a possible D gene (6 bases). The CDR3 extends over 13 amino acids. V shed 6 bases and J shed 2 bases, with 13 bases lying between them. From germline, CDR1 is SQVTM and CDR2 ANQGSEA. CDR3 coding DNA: TGCAGCGTGGGAACCGGGGGCAACTATGGCTACACCTTC. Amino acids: CSVGTGGNYGYTF.

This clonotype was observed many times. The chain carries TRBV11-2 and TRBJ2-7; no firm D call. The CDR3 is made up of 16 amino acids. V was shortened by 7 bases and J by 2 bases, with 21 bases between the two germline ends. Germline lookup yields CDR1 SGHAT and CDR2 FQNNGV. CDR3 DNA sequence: TGTGCCAGCAACGACCCCGACCGCGGCCATCCCTACGAGCAGTACTTC. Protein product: CASNDPDRGHPYEQYF.

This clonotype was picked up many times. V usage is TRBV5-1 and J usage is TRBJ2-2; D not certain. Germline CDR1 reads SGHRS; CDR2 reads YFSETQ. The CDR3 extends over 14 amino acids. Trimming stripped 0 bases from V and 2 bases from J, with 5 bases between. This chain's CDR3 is CASSLGLNTGELFF. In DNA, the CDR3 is TGCGCCAGCAGCTTGGGACTTAACACCGGGGAGCTGTTTTTT.

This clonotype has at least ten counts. The CDR3 sequence is CASTPRGVGQETQYF. The CDR3, as DNA: TGTGCCAGCACTCCCCGGGGAGTAGGGCAAGAGACCCAGTACTTC. The genes are TRBV12-3 or TRBV12-4 and TRBJ2-5; D is perhaps TRBD2 (5 bases). Trimming removed 7 bases at V and 2 bases at J, with 17 bases between. The CDR3 length is 15 residues.

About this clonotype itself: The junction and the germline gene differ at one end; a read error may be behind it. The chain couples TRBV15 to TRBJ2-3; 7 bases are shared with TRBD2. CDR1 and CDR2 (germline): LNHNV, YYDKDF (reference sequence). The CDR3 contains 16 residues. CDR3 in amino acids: CAISRDLQTSTDTQYF. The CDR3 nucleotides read TGTGCCATCAGCAGAGATTTACAGACTAGCACGGATACGCAGTATTTT.

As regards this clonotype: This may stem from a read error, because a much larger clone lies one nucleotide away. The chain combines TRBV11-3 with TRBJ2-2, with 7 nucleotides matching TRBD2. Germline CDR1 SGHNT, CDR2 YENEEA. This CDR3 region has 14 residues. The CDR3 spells CAISLDREAGELFF. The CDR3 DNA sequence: TGTGCCATCAGCTTAGATCGGGAGGCCGGGGAGCTGTTTTTT.

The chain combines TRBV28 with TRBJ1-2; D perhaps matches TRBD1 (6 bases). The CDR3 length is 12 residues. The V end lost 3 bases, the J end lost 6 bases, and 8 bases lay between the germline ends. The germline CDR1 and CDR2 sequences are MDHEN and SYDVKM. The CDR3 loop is CASSFDRHGYTF. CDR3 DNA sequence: TGTGCCAGCAGTTTTGACAGGCATGGCTACACCTTC.

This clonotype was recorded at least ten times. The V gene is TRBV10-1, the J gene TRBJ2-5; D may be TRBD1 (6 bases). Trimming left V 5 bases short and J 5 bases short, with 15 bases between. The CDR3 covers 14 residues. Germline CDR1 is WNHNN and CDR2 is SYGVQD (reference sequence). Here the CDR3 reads CASSRTDSLETQYF. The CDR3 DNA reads TGCGCCAGCAGTAGGACAGATTCACTGGAGACCCAGTACTTC.

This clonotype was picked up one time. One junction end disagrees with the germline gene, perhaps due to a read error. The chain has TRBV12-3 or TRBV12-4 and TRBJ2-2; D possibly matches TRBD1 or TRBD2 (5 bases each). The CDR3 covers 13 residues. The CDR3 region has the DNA TGTGCCAGCAGTTTACTGGACACCGGGGAGCTGCTTTTT. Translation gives CASSLLDTGELLF.

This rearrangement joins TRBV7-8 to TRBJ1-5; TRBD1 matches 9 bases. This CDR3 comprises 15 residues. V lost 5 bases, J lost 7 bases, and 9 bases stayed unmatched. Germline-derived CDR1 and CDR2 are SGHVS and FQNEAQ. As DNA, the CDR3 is TGTGCCAGCAGCATACGCGGGACAGGGAAACAGCCCCAGCATTTT. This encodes CASSIRGTGKQPQHF.

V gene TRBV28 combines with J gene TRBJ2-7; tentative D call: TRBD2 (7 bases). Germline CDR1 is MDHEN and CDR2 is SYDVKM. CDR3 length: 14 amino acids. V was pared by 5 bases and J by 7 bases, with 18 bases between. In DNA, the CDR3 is TGTGCCAGCAGTCCTCACAGAGGGGGGGAAGAGCAGTACTTC. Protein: CASSPHRGGEEQYF.

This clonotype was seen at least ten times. This CDR3 reads CSVGRDSNQPQHF. The CDR3 DNA reads as TGCAGCGTTGGAAGAGATAGCAATCAGCCCCAGCATTTT. The chain combines TRBV29-1 with TRBJ1-5; no clear D. Per germline, CDR1 SQVTM and CDR2 ANQGSEA. The CDR3 consists of 13 residues. With 4 bases removed from V and 0 bases from J, the gap between germline ends came to 7 bases.

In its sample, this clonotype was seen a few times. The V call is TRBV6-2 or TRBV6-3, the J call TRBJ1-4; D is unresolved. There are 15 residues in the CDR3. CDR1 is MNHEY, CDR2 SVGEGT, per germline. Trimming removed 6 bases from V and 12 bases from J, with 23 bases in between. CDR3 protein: CASSRGPSVSLELFF. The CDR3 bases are TGTGCCAGCAGCCGCGGACCGAGCGTTAGTCTCGAACTGTTTTTT.

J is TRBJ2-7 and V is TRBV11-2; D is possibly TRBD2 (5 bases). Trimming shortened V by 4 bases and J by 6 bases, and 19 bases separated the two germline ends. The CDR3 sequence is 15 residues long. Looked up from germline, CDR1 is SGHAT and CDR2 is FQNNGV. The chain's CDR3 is CASSYTRRPDSEQYF. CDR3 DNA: TGTGCCAGCAGCTATACCCGTAGACCGGACTCCGAGCAGTACTTC.

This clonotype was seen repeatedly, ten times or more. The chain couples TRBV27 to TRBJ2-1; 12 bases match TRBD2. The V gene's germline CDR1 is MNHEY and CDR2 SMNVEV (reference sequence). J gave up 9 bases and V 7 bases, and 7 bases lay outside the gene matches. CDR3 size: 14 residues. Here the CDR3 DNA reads TGTGCCAGCACTACTAGCGGGAGGAGGGTTGAGCAGTTCTTC. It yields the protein CASTTSGRRVEQFF.

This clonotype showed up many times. CDR3: CASSRRTGPVEKLFF. In DNA form, the CDR3 reads TGTGCCAGCAGCCGTAGGACAGGGCCGGTTGAAAAACTGTTTTTT. The rearrangement joins TRBV2 to TRBJ1-4; 8 bases are shared with TRBD1. J was trimmed by 7 bases and V by 6 bases; bases with no gene match: 10. This CDR3 comprises 15 residues. CDR1 is SNHLY and CDR2 is FYNNEI in the germline V gene.

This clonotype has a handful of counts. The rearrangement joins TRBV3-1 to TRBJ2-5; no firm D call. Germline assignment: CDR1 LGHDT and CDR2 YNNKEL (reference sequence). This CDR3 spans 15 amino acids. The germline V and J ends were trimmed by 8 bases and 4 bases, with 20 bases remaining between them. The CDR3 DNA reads TGTGCCAGCTTACCCCGTGCCGGGTCGGGAGAGACCCAGTACTTC. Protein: CASLPRAGSGETQYF.

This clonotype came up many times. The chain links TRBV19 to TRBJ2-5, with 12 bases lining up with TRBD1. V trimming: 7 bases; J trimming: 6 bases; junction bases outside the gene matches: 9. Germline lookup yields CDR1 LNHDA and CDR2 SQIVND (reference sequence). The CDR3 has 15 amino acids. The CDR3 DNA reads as TGTGCCAGTACGGCTGGGACAGGGGGCGCCAAGACCCAGTACTTC. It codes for CASTAGTGGAKTQYF.

The DNA for the CDR3 is TGTGCCAGTACCCCAAATCCGGTGCGGGCTATAGCCAAAAACATTCAGTACTTC. Its protein is CASTPNPVRAIAKNIQYF. The genes are TRBV19 and TRBJ2-4, with D possibly being TRBD2 (5 bases). Trimming stripped 7 bases from V and 0 bases from J, with 22 bases between. This CDR3 has 18 residues. CDR1 LNHDA and CDR2 SQIVND come from the germline V gene (reference sequence). Complete variable domain (other parts from reference TRBV19 and TRBJ2-4): DGGITQSPKYLFRKEGQNVTLSCEQNLNHDAMYWYRQDPGQGLRLIYYSQIVNDFQKGDIAEGYSVSREKKESFPLTVTSAQKNPTAFYLCASTPNPVRAIAKNIQYFGAGTRLSVL.

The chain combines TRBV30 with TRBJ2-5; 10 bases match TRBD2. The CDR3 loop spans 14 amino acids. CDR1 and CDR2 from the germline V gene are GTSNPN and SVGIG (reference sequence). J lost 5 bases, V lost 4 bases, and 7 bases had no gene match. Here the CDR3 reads CAWIGSGRMETQYF. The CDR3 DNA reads TGTGCCTGGATTGGTAGCGGGAGGATGGAGACCCAGTACTTC.